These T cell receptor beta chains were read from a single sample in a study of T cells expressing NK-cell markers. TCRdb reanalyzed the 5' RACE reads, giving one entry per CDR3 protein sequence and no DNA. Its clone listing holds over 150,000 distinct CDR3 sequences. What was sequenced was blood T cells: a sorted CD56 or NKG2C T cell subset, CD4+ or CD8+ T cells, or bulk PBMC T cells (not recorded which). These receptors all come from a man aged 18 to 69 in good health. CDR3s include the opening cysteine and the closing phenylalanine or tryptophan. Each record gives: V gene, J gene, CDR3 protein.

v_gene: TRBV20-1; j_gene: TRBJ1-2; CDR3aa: CSAGRGSGISFGYTF
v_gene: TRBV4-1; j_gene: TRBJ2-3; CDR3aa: CASSQLLQGLPSTDTQYF
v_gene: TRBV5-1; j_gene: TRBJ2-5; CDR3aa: CASSLDANQETQYF
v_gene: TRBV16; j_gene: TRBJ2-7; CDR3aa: CASSLSGTGSEQYF
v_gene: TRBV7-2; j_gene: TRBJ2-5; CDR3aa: CASSFPLAGFQETQYF
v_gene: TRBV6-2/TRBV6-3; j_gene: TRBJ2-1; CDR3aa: CASSLTFGDSYNEQFF
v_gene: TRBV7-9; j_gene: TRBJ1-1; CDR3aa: CASSSNGGGTEAFF
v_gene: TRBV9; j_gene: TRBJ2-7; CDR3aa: CASSVRPEDYEQYF
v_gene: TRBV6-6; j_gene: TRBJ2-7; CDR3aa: CASSYVQDAQYF
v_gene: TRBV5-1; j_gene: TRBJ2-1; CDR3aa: CASSLVTSGGKDEQFF
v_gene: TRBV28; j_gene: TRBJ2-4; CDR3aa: CASSFLLAKNIQYF
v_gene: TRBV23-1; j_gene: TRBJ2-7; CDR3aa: CASSKVGVKGNEQYF
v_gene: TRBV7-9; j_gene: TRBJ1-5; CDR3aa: CASSLGDRGVNQPQHF
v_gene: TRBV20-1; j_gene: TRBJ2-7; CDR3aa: CSATPRTYEQYF
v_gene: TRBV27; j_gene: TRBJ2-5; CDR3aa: CASSYEGGETQYF
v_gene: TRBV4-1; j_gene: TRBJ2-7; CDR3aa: CASSLRDSTTYEQYF
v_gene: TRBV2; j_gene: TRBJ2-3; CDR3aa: CASILLVRTSTDTQYF
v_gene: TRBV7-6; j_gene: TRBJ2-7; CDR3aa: CASSPVGGFYEQYF
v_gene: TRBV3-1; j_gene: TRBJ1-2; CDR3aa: CASSRGQQPNYGYTF
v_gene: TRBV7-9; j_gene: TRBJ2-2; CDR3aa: CASSPETGGPTGELFF
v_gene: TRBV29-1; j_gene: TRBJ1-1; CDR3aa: CSVGLSGTEAFF
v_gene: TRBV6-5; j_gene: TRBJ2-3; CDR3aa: CASSYFNRVTDTQYF
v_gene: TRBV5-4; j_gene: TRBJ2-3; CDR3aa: CASSSRVASDTQYF
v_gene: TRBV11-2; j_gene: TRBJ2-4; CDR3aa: CASSYRNIQYF
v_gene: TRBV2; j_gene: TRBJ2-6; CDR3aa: CASIPQSGANVLTF